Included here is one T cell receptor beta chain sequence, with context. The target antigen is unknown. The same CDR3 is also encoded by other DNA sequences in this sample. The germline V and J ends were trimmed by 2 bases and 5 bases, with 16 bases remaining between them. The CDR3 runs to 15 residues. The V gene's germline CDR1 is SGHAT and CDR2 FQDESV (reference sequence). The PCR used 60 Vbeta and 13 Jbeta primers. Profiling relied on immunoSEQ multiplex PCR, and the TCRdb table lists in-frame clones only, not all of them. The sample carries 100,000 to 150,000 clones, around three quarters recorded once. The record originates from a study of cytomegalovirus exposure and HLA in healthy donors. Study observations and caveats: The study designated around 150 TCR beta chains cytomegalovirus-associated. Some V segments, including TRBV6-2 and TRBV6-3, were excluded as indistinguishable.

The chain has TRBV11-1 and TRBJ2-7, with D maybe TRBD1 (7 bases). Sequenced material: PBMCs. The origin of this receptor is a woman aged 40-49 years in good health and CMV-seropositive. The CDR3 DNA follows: TGTGCCAGCAGCTTATTTTTGGAGGGGGCCCACGAGCAGTACTTC. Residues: CASSLFLEGAHEQYF.